Following are 26 T cell receptor beta chains from one sample sequenced in a study of blood T cell repertoires in COVID-19. Some clones are missing from TCRdb's copy, which holds only in-frame ones; the method was immunoSEQ multiplex PCR. The sample shows 75,000 to 90,000 clones, 80% of them seen only once. The sequenced material came from peripheral blood. Receptor source: a woman aged 70 to 79 with acute or convalescent COVID-19.

The CDR3 sequence: CASSYNGLSYNEQFF. The CDR3, as DNA: TGTGCCAGCAGTTACAACGGACTCTCCTACAATGAGCAGTTCTTC. This chain links TRBV6-5 with TRBJ2-1; possibly TRBD2 for D (5 bases). The ends were cut back, 2 bases at V and 0 bases at J, with 8 bases in the middle. This CDR3 has 15 residues. Germline-derived CDR1 and CDR2 are MNHEY and SVGAGI.

The CDR3 nucleotides are TGTGCCATCAGGCCGGGACAGGGCCTCCAAGAGACCCAGTACTTC. This translates into CAIRPGQGLQETQYF. The chain has TRBV10-3 and TRBJ2-5; TRBD1 agrees at 9 bases. The CDR3 sequence is 15 residues long. Looked up from germline, CDR1 is ENHRY and CDR2 is SYGVKD. With V trimmed by 6 bases and J by 1 base, 6 bases remained unmatched.

The rearrangement uses TRBV10-3 and TRBJ2-3; tentatively, D is TRBD1 (6 bases). Trimming stripped 6 bases from V and 2 bases from J, with 12 bases between. The CDR3 has 14 amino acids. Germline V gene sequence: CDR1 ENHRY, CDR2 SYGVKD. This CDR3 is CAISAGVLTDTQYF. The CDR3, as DNA: TGTGCCATCAGCGCAGGGGTTCTCACAGATACGCAGTATTTT.

V usage is TRBV7-2 and J usage is TRBJ1-2, with 7 bases matching TRBD1. Germline V gene data show CDR1 as SGHTA and CDR2 as FQGNSA. V lost 5 bases to trimming and J lost 4 bases; unmatched junction nucleotides: 10. This CDR3 is built from 15 residues. CDR3: CASSASPDRVYGYTF. CDR3 sequence (DNA): TGTGCCAGCAGCGCCAGCCCAGACAGGGTCTATGGCTACACCTTC.

The chain combines TRBV5-1 with TRBJ2-1; a weak D match, TRBD1 (5 bases). V was shortened by 0 bases and J by 6 bases, with 10 bases between the two germline ends. This CDR3 comprises 14 residues. CDR1 SGHRS and CDR2 YFSETQ come from the germline V gene. The CDR3 loop reads CASSLGQGSNEQFF. The CDR3 bases are TGCGCCAGCAGCTTGGGGCAGGGAAGCAATGAGCAGTTCTTC. Drawing the rest from reference TRBV5-1 and TRBJ2-1, the complete variable domain is KAGVTQTPRYLIKTRGQQVTLSCSPISGHRSVSWYQQTPGQGLQFLFEYFSETQRNKGNFPGRFSGRQFSNSRSEMNVSTLELGDSALYLCASSLGQGSNEQFFGPGTRLTVL.

The chain combines TRBV6-5 with TRBJ1-2; no reliable D call. Germline V CDR1 and CDR2: MNHEY, SVGAGI. The CDR3 is 13 residues long. V was trimmed by 2 bases and J by 5 bases, leaving 9 bases between them. The CDR3 nucleotides are TGTGCCAGCAGTTACCGGGGTCTGTATGGCTACACCTTC. It is translated as CASSYRGLYGYTF.

This chain connects TRBV4-2 to TRBJ2-7; TRBD2 aligns across 8 bases. Germline CDR1 LGHNA, CDR2 YNFKEQ. This CDR3 is 15 amino acids long. V trimming: 2 bases; J trimming: 2 bases; junction bases outside the gene matches: 5. The CDR3 bases are TGTGCCAGCAGCCAACCGGGGGGGCGTACCTACGAGCAGTACTTC. This encodes CASSQPGGRTYEQYF.

This clone has just a few counts. This chain uses TRBV29-1 with TRBJ2-7, with 12 bases fitting TRBD1. Germline CDR1 is SQVTM and CDR2 is ANQGSEA. Trimming at V came to 1 base and at J to 4 bases, leaving 8 bases not matched to a gene. CDR3 length equals 16 residues. CDR3 sequence reads: CSVEGGQGQGAYEQYF. The DNA for the CDR3 is TGCAGCGTTGAAGGGGGTCAGGGACAGGGGGCATACGAGCAGTACTTC.

The J gene is TRBJ1-4, the V gene TRBV12-3 or TRBV12-4; D is ambiguous. Trimming pared 6 bases from V and 7 bases from J, leaving 9 bases between. This CDR3 has 12 amino acids. CDR3 nucleotide sequence: TGTGCCAGCAGGCACGGTGGTGAAAAACTGTTTTTT. Its protein product is CASRHGGEKLFF.

The chain couples TRBV6-5 to TRBJ1-1, with a possible D match to TRBD1 (6 bases). V was shortened by 5 bases and J by 4 bases, with 11 bases between the two germline ends. Germline V gene data show CDR1 as MNHEY and CDR2 as SVGAGI. The CDR3 runs to 13 residues. As DNA, the CDR3 is TGTGCCAGCAGTCTGGGGGGGCGCACTGAAGCTTTCTTT. This codes for CASSLGGRTEAFF.

The chain uses TRBV4-1 and TRBJ2-5; TRBD2 matches 7 bases. Germline V gene lookup returns CDR1 MGHRA and CDR2 YSYEKL. This CDR3 is 16 amino acids long. V shed 4 bases and J 6 bases; nucleotides not matched to a gene: 14. In nucleotides, the CDR3 is TGCGCCAGCAGCCGATCCCCAGGTGGGGAGGGGAAGACCCAGTACTTC. It specifies CASSRSPGGEGKTQYF.

V gene TRBV4-1 combines with J gene TRBJ1-1, with TRBD1 as a possible D gene (5 bases). CDR3 size: 14 residues. Per the germline V gene, CDR1 is MGHRA and CDR2 is YSYEKL. V was cut by 6 bases and J by 0 bases, with 11 bases left in between. The CDR3 DNA follows: TGCGCCAGCAGTGACAGATCCATGAACACTGAAGCTTTCTTT. Its translation is CASSDRSMNTEAFF.

The V call is TRBV18, the J call TRBJ1-1; 9 nucleotides line up with TRBD1. This CDR3 spans 16 amino acids. In germline, CDR1 is KGHSH, CDR2 LQKENI. V was clipped by 2 bases and J by 4 bases; unmatched bases: 8. The CDR3 loop is CASSPGRTGDVTEAFF. CDR3 in DNA: TGTGCCAGCTCACCAGGCAGGACAGGGGACGTCACTGAAGCTTTCTTT.

The rearrangement uses TRBV6-5 and TRBJ1-1; 9 bases fit TRBD1. Germline loops: CDR1 MNHEY, CDR2 SVGAGI. The CDR3 consists of 15 residues. V lost 7 bases, J lost 2 bases, and 8 bases stayed unmatched. CDR3 in amino acids: CASMGGTGFNTEAFF. As DNA, the CDR3 is TGTGCCAGCATGGGTGGGACAGGGTTTAACACTGAAGCTTTCTTT.

A single count supports this clone. The rearrangement links TRBV12-3 or TRBV12-4 to TRBJ2-1; 7 nucleotides match TRBD2. The CDR3 consists of 12 residues. V lost 6 bases and J lost 10; bases outside the gene matches: 6. CDR3 in amino acids: CASSAGLPEQFF. The DNA of the CDR3 is TGTGCCAGCAGCGCGGGACTACCAGAGCAGTTCTTC.

The rearrangement uses TRBV5-1 and TRBJ1-2; 7 bases match TRBD1. The V gene end was trimmed by 4 bases and the J gene end by 2 bases; junction bases not matched to a gene: 2. The V gene's germline CDR1 is SGHRS and CDR2 YFSETQ. The CDR3 is 13 amino acids. CDR3 in amino acids: CASSQDRNYGYTF. The CDR3 nucleotides read TGCGCCAGCAGCCAGGACAGGAACTATGGCTACACCTTC. Combining the CDR3 with reference TRBV5-1 and TRBJ1-2 gives the whole variable domain KAGVTQTPRYLIKTRGQQVTLSCSPISGHRSVSWYQQTPGQGLQFLFEYFSETQRNKGNFPGRFSGRQFSNSRSEMNVSTLELGDSALYLCASSQDRNYGYTFGSGTRLTVV.

The chain uses TRBV28 and TRBJ1-2; maybe TRBD1 (6 bases). The CDR3 loop spans 13 amino acids. The V gene lost 8 bases and the J gene lost 1 base, with 11 bases spanning the gap. Per the germline V gene, CDR1 is MDHEN and CDR2 is SYDVKM. CDR3 in DNA: TGTGCCAGCCTAAGGGGGGGTAACTATGGCTACACCTTC. This encodes CASLRGGNYGYTF.

CDR3 coding DNA: TGTGCCAGCAGCCAAGATCGGGGGGTGGGAAAACTGTTTTTT. It translates to CASSQDRGVGKLFF. This chain uses TRBV3-1 (or the pseudogene TRBV3-2) with TRBJ1-4; maybe TRBD1 (5 bases). The CDR3 is 14 residues long. Trimming shortened V by 0 bases and J by 10 bases, and 12 bases separated the two germline ends. Germline values: CDR1 LGHDT, CDR2 YNNKEL (reference sequence).

The chain has TRBV5-1 and TRBJ2-3, with a weak D call TRBD1 (5 bases). CDR3 size: 14 residues. Germline values: CDR1 SGHRS, CDR2 YFSETQ. V shed 0 bases and J shed 6 bases, with 11 bases lying between them. The CDR3 is CASSLARGWDTQYF. The CDR3 nucleotides read TGCGCCAGCAGCTTGGCTAGGGGCTGGGATACGCAGTATTTT.

The rearrangement joins TRBV25-1 to TRBJ2-7; 7 bases agree with TRBD1. This CDR3 is built from 12 residues. The J segment lost 4 bases and the V segment lost 4 bases, leaving 1 base of the junction unmatched. From germline, CDR1 is MGHDK and CDR2 SYGVNS. The CDR3 nucleotides are TGTGCCAGCAGTGTACAGGGGTACGAGCAGTACTTC. Its translation is CASSVQGYEQYF.

The chain joins TRBV5-6 to TRBJ2-1, with TRBD1 identical over 10 bases. From germline, CDR1 is SGHDT and CDR2 YYEEEE. With 0 bases clipped from V and 4 bases from J, the junction kept 4 bases outside the gene matches. This CDR3 is built from 16 residues. In nucleotides, the CDR3 is TGTGCCAGCAGCTTGGGCGGGACAGGGGTTTACAATGAGCAGTTCTTC. Protein: CASSLGGTGVYNEQFF.

This rearrangement joins TRBV10-3 to TRBJ2-7; 9 bases map to TRBD1. Germline CDR1 reads ENHRY; CDR2 reads SYGVKD. The CDR3 is 14 amino acids. V dropped 5 bases and J dropped 6; count of bases not matched to a gene: 8. In DNA, the CDR3 is TGTGCCATCAGTCCGGGACAGGGTCCACCCGAGCAGTACTTC. It codes for CAISPGQGPPEQYF.

For the CDR3, the DNA is TGCGCCAGCAGCCATACCGGGGGGGCCCCAACCTACGAGCAGTACTTC. It codes for CASSHTGGAPTYEQYF. This chain links TRBV4-1 with TRBJ2-7; 8 bases are shared with TRBD2. V lost 3 bases and J lost 2; bases outside the gene matches: 9. This CDR3 is built from 16 residues. The germline gives CDR1 MGHRA, CDR2 YSYEKL.

The V and J genes are TRBV23-1 and TRBJ2-7; D is unresolved. TRBV23-1 is treated as an ORF (open reading frame) with a function not yet certain. The CDR3 runs 11 residues. Trimming took off 3 bases at V and 5 bases at J, with 5 bases between the two ends. DNA of the CDR3: TGCGCCAGCAGTCATGTAAACGAGCAGTACTTC. Protein sequence: CASSHVNEQYF.

V is TRBV5-6 and J is TRBJ1-5, with unresolved D. Trimming pared 0 bases from V and 6 bases from J, leaving 7 bases between. The germline V gene has CDR1 SGHDT and CDR2 YYEEEE. The CDR3 loop spans 13 amino acids. CDR3 nucleotides: TGTGCCAGCAGCTTGGGATCGGGTCAGCCCCAGCATTTT. The encoded protein is CASSLGSGQPQHF.

This clone was observed a few times. The chain is built from TRBV14 and TRBJ2-7; perhaps TRBD1 as D (6 bases). Per germline, CDR1 SGHDN and CDR2 FVKESK. The CDR3 length is 13 residues. V was pared by 4 bases and J by 3 bases, with 10 bases between. CDR3 in DNA: TGTGCCAGCAGCCCCCTAGGGGGCTACGAGCAGTACTTC. Translation gives CASSPLGGYEQYF.